The 13 T cell receptor beta chains below all came from one sample that was sequenced in a study of cytomegalovirus exposure and HLA in healthy donors. The primer mix had 60 Vbeta and 13 Jbeta primers. Method: immunoSEQ multiplex PCR; TCRdb's copy keeps in-frame clones and lacks some. This sample yields roughly 150,000 clones, of which around 83% are seen a single time; less than 2.5% belongs to the top ten. The sequenced sample was PBMCs. The receptors here all came from a woman younger than 30 in good health and CMV-seronegative.

The chain employs TRBV9 and TRBJ2-5; D call uncertain. Per germline, CDR1 SGDLS and CDR2 YYNGEE. This CDR3 region has 13 residues. The V and J ends lost 4 bases and 4 bases respectively, with 11 bases between them. CDR3 nucleotide sequence: TGTGCCAGCAGCCCGTTTAATCCAGAGACCCAGTACTTC. This sequence encodes CASSPFNPETQYF.

The V call is TRBV2, the J call TRBJ2-3; D perhaps matches TRBD1 (5 bases). V gave up 4 bases and J gave up 0 bases, with 14 bases separating them. The CDR3 loop spans 16 amino acids. The germline V gene has CDR1 SNHLY and CDR2 FYNNEI. The CDR3 spells CASSVPQGMSTDTQYF. CDR3 DNA: TGTGCCAGCAGTGTCCCCCAGGGTATGAGCACAGATACGCAGTATTTT. Supplemented by reference TRBV2 and TRBJ2-3, the full variable domain reads EPEVTQTPSHQVTQMGQEVILRCVPISNHLYFYWYRQILGQKVEFLVSFYNNEISEKSEIFDDQFSVERPDGSNFTLKIRSTKLEDSAMYFCASSVPQGMSTDTQYFGPGTRLTVL.

The rearrangement uses TRBV4-3 and TRBJ2-6, with 9 positions matching TRBD1. The CDR3 is 17 amino acids. The germline gives CDR1 LGHNA, CDR2 YSLEER. V was pared by 6 bases and J by 5 bases, with 11 bases of the junction left unmatched. CDR3 in amino acids: CASRLRDRAFRANVLTF. As DNA, the CDR3 is TGCGCCAGCAGGCTCCGGGACAGGGCATTCAGGGCCAACGTCCTGACTTTC.

The CDR3 spells CASSQGTSGTTDTQYF. The DNA of the CDR3 is TGTGCCAGCAGCCAAGGGACTAGCGGGACCACAGATACGCAGTATTTT. The rearrangement joins TRBV11-3 to TRBJ2-3; TRBD2 matches at 13 bases. Trimming took 5 bases from V and 2 from J; bases not matched to a gene: 4. This CDR3 has 16 residues. The germline gives CDR1 SGHNT, CDR2 YENEEA. The full variable domain, its missing parts supplied by reference TRBV11-3 and TRBJ2-3, is EAGVVQSPRYKIIEKKQPVAFWCNPISGHNTLYWYLQNLGQGPELLIRYENEEAVDDSQLPKDRFSAERLKGVDSTLKIQPAELGDSAVYLCASSQGTSGTTDTQYFGPGTRLTVL.

The chain recombines TRBV5-1 with TRBJ2-3; a possible D gene is TRBD2 (5 bases). CDR1 SGHRS and CDR2 YFSETQ come from the germline V gene. Trimming removed 5 bases at V and 6 bases at J, with 10 bases between. This CDR3 is built from 12 residues. CDR3 sequence (DNA): TGCGCCAGCAGGGCTAGCTCGGATACGCAGTATTTT. Encoded protein: CASRASSDTQYF. Looking up the rest from reference TRBV5-1 and TRBJ2-3 gives the full variable domain: KAGVTQTPRYLIKTRGQQVTLSCSPISGHRSVSWYQQTPGQGLQFLFEYFSETQRNKGNFPGRFSGRQFSNSRSEMNVSTLELGDSALYLCASRASSDTQYFGPGTRLTVL.

This clone was found once. The chain links TRBV5-1 to TRBJ2-2; D gene ambiguous. The length of the CDR3 is 14 residues. CDR1 is SGHRS, CDR2 YFSETQ, per germline. Between the trimmed V and J ends, which lost 3 bases and 0 bases, there was a span of 6 bases. CDR3 DNA sequence: TGCGCCAGCAGCTCCCTCCCGAACACCGGGGAGCTGTTTTTT. Translating it yields CASSSLPNTGELFF.

The chain combines TRBV7-2 with TRBJ1-2; 9 nucleotides match TRBD1. The CDR3 covers 14 residues. Germline CDR1 reads SGHTA; CDR2 reads FQGNSA. The trim removed 5 bases at V and 4 bases at J, leaving 5 bases unmatched. CDR3 in amino acids: CASSVTGGSYGYTF. The DNA of the CDR3 is TGTGCCAGCAGCGTTACAGGGGGCAGCTATGGCTACACCTTC.

The chain carries TRBV5-4 and TRBJ2-5; D is possibly TRBD2 (6 bases). The CDR3 has 13 residues. Germline V gives CDR1 SGHNT, CDR2 YYREEE (reference sequence). The germline V and J ends were trimmed by 2 bases and 5 bases, with 10 bases remaining between them. CDR3 nucleotides: TGTGCCAGCAGCTTTGCGACTAGGGAGACCCAGTACTTC. It yields the protein CASSFATRETQYF. The full variable domain, completed using reference TRBV5-4 and TRBJ2-5, is ETGVTQSPTHLIKTRGQQVTLRCSSQSGHNTVSWYQQALGQGPQFIFQYYREEENGRGNFPPRFSGLQFPNYSSELNVNALELDDSALYLCASSFATRETQYFGPGTRLLVL.

The gene calls are TRBV5-1 and TRBJ2-7, with 12 bases aligning to TRBD1. CDR3 length: 16 amino acids. V shed 3 bases and J 2 bases; nucleotides not matched to a gene: 6. The V gene's germline CDR1 is SGHRS and CDR2 YFSETQ. The CDR3 is CASSSAGTGGTYEQYF. In DNA, the CDR3 is TGCGCCAGCAGCTCCGCCGGGACAGGGGGCACCTACGAGCAGTACTTC.

The chain combines TRBV18 with TRBJ1-3; the match to TRBD1 covers 9 bases. The germline gives CDR1 KGHSH, CDR2 LQKENI. The length of the CDR3 is 14 residues. V lost 3 bases to trimming and J lost 4 bases; unmatched junction nucleotides: 1. The CDR3 DNA follows: TGTGCCAGCTCACCCGGGACAGGGGGAAACACCATATATTTT. It is translated as CASSPGTGGNTIYF.

This rearrangement joins TRBV7-9 to TRBJ2-7, with TRBD1 as a possible D gene (6 bases). There are 14 residues in the CDR3. Germline loops: CDR1 SEHNR, CDR2 FQNEAQ (reference sequence). The V end was cut by 3 bases, the J end by 3 bases, with 12 bases between. The CDR3 loop reads CASSFGQGIYEQYF. The CDR3 DNA is TGTGCCAGCAGCTTTGGGCAGGGGATCTACGAGCAGTACTTC. The full variable domain, rest sourced from reference TRBV7-9 and TRBJ2-7, is DTGVSQNPRHKITKRGQNVTFRCDPISEHNRLYWYRQTLGQGPEFLTYFQNEAQLEKSRLLSDRFSAERPKGSFSTLEIQRTEQGDSAMYLCASSFGQGIYEQYFGPGTRLTVT.

The chain links TRBV6-1 to TRBJ2-3; 11 nucleotides match TRBD1. Germline V lookup: CDR1 MNHNS, CDR2 SASEGT. The length of the CDR3 is 16 residues. J was trimmed by 6 bases and V by 3 bases; bases with no gene match: 8. The CDR3 sequence: CASSDPGQGAGDTQYF. CDR3 bases: TGTGCCAGCAGTGACCCCGGACAGGGGGCCGGCGATACGCAGTATTTT.

The chain carries TRBV14 and TRBJ1-2; D remains unclear. With 0 bases removed from V and 4 bases from J, the gap between germline ends came to 12 bases. The CDR3 totals 15 residues. The V gene's germline CDR1 is SGHDN and CDR2 FVKESK. In nucleotides, the CDR3 is TGTGCCAGCAGCCAAGAAACCCTATCTCTCTATGGCTACACCTTC. It is translated as CASSQETLSLYGYTF.